This T cell receptor beta chain was documented in a study of cytomegalovirus exposure and HLA in healthy donors. Germline-derived CDR1 and CDR2 are SGHTA and FQGTGA. The CDR3 spans 18 residues. V gave up 5 bases and J gave up 2 bases; unmatched junction bases: 10. Comments on this clone: The target antigen is unknown.

Study-wide results and limits: Sequencing likely produced, as an artifact, a cluster of highly shared sequence variants. Owing to their indistinguishability, certain V segments, notably TRBV6-2 and TRBV6-3, were excluded.

Whereas donors were nominally healthy upon sampling, unrecorded immune exposures were probable. PCR used 60 Vbeta primers and 13 Jbeta primers. The protocol was immunoSEQ multiplex PCR, while the TCRdb copy is restricted to in-frame clones and leaves out a portion. Counted here are roughly 160,000 clones, around 80% occurring once; the ten biggest clones make up around 8%. Sequenced: PBMCs. The chain has TRBV7-3 and TRBJ2-6; 9 nucleotides line up with TRBD1. The clonotype comes from a woman aged 40 to 55 in good health and CMV-seropositive. The CDR3 bases are TGTGCCAGCAGCCCCTGGGGGACAGGGTCTCCTGGGGCCAACGTCCTGACTTTC. This codes for CASSPWGTGSPGANVLTF.